These T cell receptor beta chains were read from a single sample in a study of blood T cell repertoires in COVID-19. Here immunoSEQ multiplex PCR was the method, and the copy in TCRdb shows in-frame clones only, minus some. The table lists approximately 63,000 clones, more than 85% of them singletons. Sequencing used peripheral blood. The receptors derive from an elderly man in a cohort sampled during active COVID-19. CDR3s include the opening cysteine and the closing phenylalanine or tryptophan. A D gene is named only where the DNA matches it firmly. Clone size is given for some rows only: seen once, a few or many times, or a class if the clone is expanded.

clone_size	v_call	d_call	j_call	cdr3_aa	cdr3_nt
.	TRBV16	TRBD1	TRBJ1-1	CASSSSQGAGTEAFF	TGTGCCAGCAGCTCGAGTCAGGGGGCCGGCACTGAAGCTTTCTTT
once	TRBV6-2/TRBV6-3	.	TRBJ1-6	CASSYSAQVANSPLHF	TGTGCCAGCAGTTACTCGGCGCAGGTCGCAAATTCACCCCTCCACTTT
.	TRBV3-1/TRBV3-2	TRBD1	TRBJ1-5	CASSQLTGVKQPQHF	TGTGCCAGCAGCCAACTTACAGGGGTTAAGCAGCCCCAGCATTTT
.	TRBV7-7	TRBD2	TRBJ2-1	CASSLAGGTSGSNEQFF	TGTGCTAGCAGCTTAGCTGGCGGGACTAGCGGGAGCAATGAGCAGTTCTTC
.	TRBV12-3/TRBV12-4	.	TRBJ1-5	CASSSGQGSQHF	TGTGCCAGCAGTTCGGGGCAGGGGTCCCAGCATTTT
.	TRBV30	TRBD1	TRBJ2-7	CAWSGMRDRYSYEQYF	TGTGCCTGGAGTGGAATGCGGGACAGGTACTCCTACGAGCAGTACTTC
.	TRBV9	TRBD1	TRBJ1-5	CASSEGGFQPQHF	TGTGCCAGCAGCGAAGGGGGCTTTCAGCCCCAGCATTTT
.	TRBV27	TRBD1	TRBJ2-7	CASSRTGQGGYEQYF	TGTGCCAGCAGTAGGACGGGACAGGGAGGCTACGAGCAGTACTTC
.	TRBV11-2	TRBD2	TRBJ2-7	CASSLASGTYEQYF	TGTGCCAGCAGCTTAGCTAGCGGAACCTACGAGCAGTACTTC
.	TRBV7-2	.	TRBJ1-1	CASSLVPGENTEAFF	TGTGCCAGCAGCTTAGTGCCAGGGGAGAACACTGAAGCTTTCTTT
.	TRBV19	.	TRBJ1-1	CASSMGSGWLATEAFF	TGTGCCAGTAGTATGGGATCAGGGTGGTTAGCCACTGAAGCTTTCTTT
.	TRBV10-3	TRBD1	TRBJ1-6	CAISVDRGNSPLHF	TGTGCCATCAGCGTTGACAGGGGGAATTCACCCCTCCACTTT
.	TRBV15	TRBD1	TRBJ2-1	CATSREAGGAAMGEQFF	TGTGCCACCAGCAGAGAGGCAGGGGGCGCGGCGATGGGTGAGCAGTTCTTC
once	TRBV12-5	TRBD1	TRBJ2-5	CASGDRGETQYF	TGTGCTAGTGGGGACAGGGGGGAGACCCAGTACTTC
.	TRBV30	.	TRBJ1-5	CAWSRDTNQPQHF	TGTGCCTGGAGCCGGGACACCAATCAGCCCCAGCATTTT
.	TRBV6-6	.	TRBJ2-1	CASRGQYEKQFF	TGTGCCAGCCGAGGACAGTATGAAAAACAGTTCTTC
.	TRBV6-5	.	TRBJ1-2	CASSYGAGGGYTF	TGTGCCAGCAGTTACGGCGCGGGTGGGGGCTACACCTTC
once	TRBV5-8	.	TRBJ1-2	CASSSTGFGYTF	TGTGCCAGCAGCTCTACAGGGTTTGGCTACACCTTC
.	TRBV19	.	TRBJ1-2	CASSMGTIYGYTF	TGTGCCAGTAGTATGGGCACCATCTATGGCTACACCTTC
.	TRBV5-8	.	TRBJ2-7	CASSLTRYEQYF	TGTGCCAGCAGCTTGACCCGGTACGAGCAGTACTTC
.	TRBV7-8	TRBD2	TRBJ2-1	CASSLEGLAGRNEQFF	TGTGCCAGCAGCTTAGAGGGACTAGCGGGTCGCAATGAGCAGTTCTTC
large	TRBV4-1	.	TRBJ1-6	CASSHFNSYNSPLHF	TGCGCCAGCAGCCATTTCAACTCCTATAATTCACCCCTCCACTTT
.	TRBV30	.	TRBJ1-2	CAWRKVRTALNYGYTF	TGTGCCTGGAGGAAGGTGAGGACAGCCTTAAACTATGGCTACACCTTC
.	TRBV4-3	TRBD2	TRBJ2-3	CASSRGGGGAPDTQYF	TGCGCCAGCAGCCGGGGAGGCGGGGGGGCCCCAGATACGCAGTATTTT
.	TRBV5-8	TRBD2	TRBJ2-5	CASSRGGTSGETQYF	TGTGCCAGCAGCAGGGGGGGGACTAGCGGAGAGACCCAGTACTTC
.	TRBV27	TRBD1	TRBJ2-7	CASSSPTGAAYEQYF	TGTGCCAGCAGTTCCCCGACAGGGGCGGCCTACGAGCAGTACTTC
.	TRBV30	.	TRBJ2-3	CAWSIRGKGADTQYF	TGTGCCTGGAGTATTCGCGGGAAGGGCGCAGATACGCAGTATTTT
.	TRBV7-9	.	TRBJ2-5	CASSLAGSGETQYF	TGTGCCAGCAGCTTAGCGGGCAGCGGGGAGACCCAGTACTTC
.	TRBV9	.	TRBJ1-6	CASSLDRYNSPLHF	TGTGCCAGCAGCTTGGACAGATATAATTCACCCCTCCACTTT
.	TRBV7-9	TRBD2	TRBJ2-3	CASSLGLAADTQYF	TGTGCCAGCAGTTTGGGACTAGCGGCAGATACGCAGTATTTT
once	TRBV14	TRBD2	TRBJ2-7	CASSQDWGGRADEQYF	TGTGCCAGCAGCCAAGATTGGGGCGGGAGGGCGGACGAGCAGTACTTC
.	TRBV5-8	.	TRBJ1-5	CASSLQGPYSNQPQHF	TGTGCCAGCAGCTTGCAGGGCCCCTATAGCAATCAGCCCCAGCATTTT
.	TRBV2	TRBD2	TRBJ2-5	CASSGASGGKETQYF	TGTGCCAGCAGTGGGGCAAGCGGGGGGAAAGAGACCCAGTACTTC
.	TRBV25-1	TRBD2	TRBJ2-1	CASSESGGAFEQFF	TGTGCCAGCAGTGAAAGCGGGGGGGCCTTTGAGCAGTTCTTC
.	TRBV10-3	TRBD1	TRBJ2-3	CAISRQGQATDTQYF	TGTGCCATCAGCCGACAGGGACAGGCCACAGATACGCAGTATTTT
.	TRBV6-5	TRBD1	TRBJ2-4	CASSNSGTGRNIQYF	TGTGCCAGCAGTAACTCCGGGACAGGGAGAAACATTCAGTACTTC
.	TRBV18	TRBD2	TRBJ2-3	CASSPDPLAGLLF	TGTGCCAGCTCACCAGATCCGCTAGCGGGCCTTCTTTTT
few	TRBV7-9	.	TRBJ2-5	CASSLDGVGAETQYF	TGTGCCAGCAGCTTAGATGGGGTAGGGGCAGAGACCCAGTACTTC
.	TRBV27	.	TRBJ1-5	CASSHSGFSNQPQHF	TGTGCCAGCAGCCACTCGGGTTTTAGCAATCAGCCCCAGCATTTT
.	TRBV30	TRBD2	TRBJ2-7	CAWSVPGLAGGGEQYF	TGTGCCTGGAGTGTCCCGGGACTAGCGGGAGGCGGGGAGCAGTACTTC
.	TRBV5-1	TRBD2	TRBJ2-1	CASSLAVGVGTSNNEQFF	TGCGCCAGCAGCTTGGCCGTTGGTGTAGGGACTAGCAACAATGAGCAGTTCTTC
.	TRBV30	.	TRBJ1-2	CAWSVGDTPNYGYTF	TGTGCCTGGAGTGTAGGGGATACTCCTAACTATGGCTACACCTTC
.	TRBV12-3/TRBV12-4	.	TRBJ1-6	CASSAGVNSPPHF	TGTGCCAGCAGTGCGGGGGTAAATTCACCCCCCCACTTT
.	TRBV11-2	.	TRBJ1-6	CASSQVYNSPLHF	TGTGCCAGCAGCCAGGTCTATAATTCACCCCTCCACTTT
.	TRBV5-6	.	TRBJ2-5	CASSLQLLETQYF	TGTGCCAGCAGCTTGCAGTTATTAGAGACCCAGTACTTC
.	TRBV5-1	TRBD1	TRBJ2-5	CASSWTGTGGRETQYF	TGCGCCAGCAGCTGGACCGGGACAGGGGGAAGAGAGACCCAGTACTTC
.	TRBV5-6	.	TRBJ2-2	CASSRGLNTGELFF	TGTGCCAGCAGCCGGGGACTGAACACCGGGGAGCTGTTTTTT
.	TRBV27	TRBD1	TRBJ1-1	CASSWDSTTEAFF	TGTGCCAGCAGTTGGGACAGTACCACTGAAGCTTTCTTT
.	TRBV2	.	TRBJ1-3	CASSDRGVGNTIYF	TGTGCCAGCAGTGACCGGGGTGTTGGAAACACCATATATTTT
.	TRBV19	TRBD1	TRBJ1-5	CASSIDLDRASNQPQHF	TGTGCCAGTAGTATAGATCTGGACAGGGCGAGCAATCAGCCCCAGCATTTT
.	TRBV5-1	.	TRBJ1-2	CASSSRVSNYGYTF	TGCGCCAGCAGCTCCAGGGTCTCTAACTATGGCTACACCTTC
.	TRBV7-3	.	TRBJ2-3	CASSFGAHTDTQYF	TGTGCCAGCAGCTTTGGGGCCCACACAGATACGCAGTATTTT
.	TRBV18	.	TRBJ1-2	CASSPAGDYGYTF	TGTGCCAGCTCACCGGCAGGGGACTATGGCTACACCTTC
.	TRBV3-1/TRBV3-2	.	TRBJ2-2	CASSQRGSNTGELFF	TGTGCCAGCAGCCAAAGGGGCTCGAACACCGGGGAGCTGTTTTTT
.	TRBV6-5	.	TRBJ1-5	CASRHRVWPQHF	TGTGCCAGCAGGCACAGGGTCTGGCCCCAGCATTTT